This TCR beta chain was sequenced in a study of T cells in localized non-small cell lung cancer. CDR1 is SGHVS and CDR2 is FNYEAQ in the germline V gene. The CDR3 runs 14 residues. With V trimmed by 5 bases and J by 6 bases, 8 bases remained unmatched. Using immunoSEQ multiplex PCR, the repertoire was profiled, and TCRdb retains in-frame clones only, with some absent. Of around 67,000 clones listed, roughly 90% are singletons. Whole-study findings and limits: Tumor showed lower T cell clonality than uninvolved adjacent lung, where it was highest.

On this clone itself: Its antigen is unidentified.

The genes are TRBV7-6 and TRBJ2-7; 9 bases fit TRBD1. This sample comprised peripheral blood, obtained before any cancer treatment. The TCR originated in a woman aged 35 to 75 with stage I lung adenocarcinoma. The DNA for the CDR3 is TGTGCCAGCAGCCTCGACAGGGGGAGGCCCGAGCAGTACTTC. As protein: CASSLDRGRPEQYF.